This T cell receptor (beta chain) was found in a study of a mutant IDH1 vaccine in newly diagnosed glioma. The overall study: During weeks 1, 3, 5, 7, 11, 15, 19 and 23, patients received eight vaccinations. Antecedent treatment encompassed radiotherapy, temozolomide, or their combination; the majority received both.

As to time point: week 11, during vaccination. A 20-mer mutant IDH1 peptide at 300 ug was injected subcutaneously with topical imiquimod. Astrocytomas found in donors were new, WHO grade 3 or 4, IDH1-mutant and ATRX-lost. Notes on this clone: Its antigen is undetermined.

There are 14 residues in the CDR3. CDR1 is MNHEY and CDR2 is SMNVEV in the germline V gene (reference sequence). Trimming left V 4 bases short and J 6 bases short, with 16 bases between. Assay: immunoSEQ multiplex PCR; the TCRdb copy retains only in-frame clones and omits some. The repertoire consists of about 21,000 clones, with just under 90% occurring once and the leading ten covering roughly 5%. Study results and caveats: Among all patients, vaccine-induced immune responses occurred in around 95%.

This chain joins TRBV27 and TRBJ2-7; a possible D gene is TRBD2 (6 bases). This sample comprised PBMCs, obtained from a glioma patient whose treatment included an IDH1 peptide vaccine. This clonotype was sampled from a woman in her 40s with glioma. CDR3 in DNA: TGTGCCAGCAGTTCTGGGGACCGGGGAGGCGAGCAGTACTTC. It codes for CASSSGDRGGEQYF.